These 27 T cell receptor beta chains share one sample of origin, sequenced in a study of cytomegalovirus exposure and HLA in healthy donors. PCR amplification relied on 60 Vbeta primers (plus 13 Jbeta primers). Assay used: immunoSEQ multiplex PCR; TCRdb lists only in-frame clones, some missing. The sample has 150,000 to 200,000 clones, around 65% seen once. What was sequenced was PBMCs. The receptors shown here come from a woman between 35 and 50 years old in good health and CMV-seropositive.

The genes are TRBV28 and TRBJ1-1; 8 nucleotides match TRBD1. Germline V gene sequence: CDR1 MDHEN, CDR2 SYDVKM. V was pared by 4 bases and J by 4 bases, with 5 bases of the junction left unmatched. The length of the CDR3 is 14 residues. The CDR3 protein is CASSSGQGSTEAFF. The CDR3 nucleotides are TGTGCCAGCAGTTCCGGACAGGGCTCCACTGAAGCTTTCTTT.

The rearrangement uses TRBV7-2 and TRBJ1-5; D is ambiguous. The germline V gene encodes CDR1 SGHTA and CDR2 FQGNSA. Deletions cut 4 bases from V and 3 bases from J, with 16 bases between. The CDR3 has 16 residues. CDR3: CASSSSPDSYNQPQHF. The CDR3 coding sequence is TGTGCCAGCAGCTCTAGCCCCGACTCTTACAATCAGCCCCAGCATTTT.

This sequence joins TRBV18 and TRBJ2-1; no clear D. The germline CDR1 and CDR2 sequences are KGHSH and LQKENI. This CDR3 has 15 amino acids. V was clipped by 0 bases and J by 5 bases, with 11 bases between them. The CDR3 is CASSPPITRNNEQFF. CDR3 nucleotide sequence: TGTGCCAGCTCACCACCGATCACTCGTAACAATGAGCAGTTCTTC.

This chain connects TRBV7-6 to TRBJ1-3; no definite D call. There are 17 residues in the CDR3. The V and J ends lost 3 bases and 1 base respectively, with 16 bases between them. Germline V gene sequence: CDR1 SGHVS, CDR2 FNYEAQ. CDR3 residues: CASSFGRTGKSGNTIYF. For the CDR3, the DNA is TGTGCCAGCAGCTTTGGTAGGACGGGGAAATCTGGAAACACCATATATTTT.

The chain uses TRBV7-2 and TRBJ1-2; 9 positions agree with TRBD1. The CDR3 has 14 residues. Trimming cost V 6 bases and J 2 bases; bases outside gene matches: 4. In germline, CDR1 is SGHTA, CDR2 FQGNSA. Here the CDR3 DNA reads TGTGCCAGCAGTAAAACAGGGGGCAACTATGGCTACACCTTC. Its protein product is CASSKTGGNYGYTF. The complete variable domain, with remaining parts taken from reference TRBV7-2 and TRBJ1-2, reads GAGVSQSPSNKVTEKGKDVELRCDPISGHTALYWYRQSLGQGLEFLIYFQGNSAPDKSGLPSDRFSAERTGGSVSTLTIQRTQQEDSAVYLCASSKTGGNYGYTFGSGTRLTVV.

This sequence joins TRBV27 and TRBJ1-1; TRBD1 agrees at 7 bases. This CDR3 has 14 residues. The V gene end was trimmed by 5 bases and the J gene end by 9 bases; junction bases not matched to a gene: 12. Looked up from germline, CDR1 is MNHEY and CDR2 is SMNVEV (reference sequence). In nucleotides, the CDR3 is TGTGCCAGCAGTCCGAATGGACAGGCCCCGAAAGCTTTCTTT. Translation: CASSPNGQAPKAFF.

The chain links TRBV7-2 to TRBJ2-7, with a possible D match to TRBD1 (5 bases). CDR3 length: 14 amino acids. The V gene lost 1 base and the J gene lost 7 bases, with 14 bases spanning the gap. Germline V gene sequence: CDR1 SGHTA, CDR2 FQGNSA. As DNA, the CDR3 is TGTGCCAGCAGCTTAGAGGGGTCTAGACATGAGCAGTACTTC. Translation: CASSLEGSRHEQYF.

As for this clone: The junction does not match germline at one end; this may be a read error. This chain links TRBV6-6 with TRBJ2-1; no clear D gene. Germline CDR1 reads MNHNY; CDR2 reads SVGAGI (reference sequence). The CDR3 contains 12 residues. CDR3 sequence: CAGSYRQNEQFF. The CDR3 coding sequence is TGTGCCGGCAGTTACCGTCAGAATGAGCAGTTCTTC.

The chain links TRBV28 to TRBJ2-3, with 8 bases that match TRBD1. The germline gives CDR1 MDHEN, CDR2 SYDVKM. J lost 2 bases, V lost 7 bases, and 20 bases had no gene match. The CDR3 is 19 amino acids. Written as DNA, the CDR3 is TGTGCCAGCACCAGTTATGGGGACCCGACAGGGGCCTCCACAGATACGCAGTATTTT. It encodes CASTSYGDPTGASTDTQYF.

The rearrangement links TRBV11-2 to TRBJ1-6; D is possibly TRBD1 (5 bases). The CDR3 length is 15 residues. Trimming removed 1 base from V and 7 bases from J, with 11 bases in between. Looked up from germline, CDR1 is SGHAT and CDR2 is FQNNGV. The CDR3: CASSLARGVNSPLHF. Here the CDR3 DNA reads TGTGCCAGCAGCTTAGCTCGGGGGGTGAATTCACCCCTCCACTTT. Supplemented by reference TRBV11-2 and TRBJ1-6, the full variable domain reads EAGVAQSPRYKIIEKRQSVAFWCNPISGHATLYWYQQILGQGPKLLIQFQNNGVVDDSQLPKDRFSAERLKGVDSTLKIQPAKLEDSAVYLCASSLARGVNSPLHFGNGTRLTVT.

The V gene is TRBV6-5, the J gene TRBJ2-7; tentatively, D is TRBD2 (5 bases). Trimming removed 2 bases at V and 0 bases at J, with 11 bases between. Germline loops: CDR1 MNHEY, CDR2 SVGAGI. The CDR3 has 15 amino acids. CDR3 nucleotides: TGTGCCAGCAGTTACAATCGGGGAAGCTCCTACGAGCAGTACTTC. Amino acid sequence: CASSYNRGSSYEQYF.

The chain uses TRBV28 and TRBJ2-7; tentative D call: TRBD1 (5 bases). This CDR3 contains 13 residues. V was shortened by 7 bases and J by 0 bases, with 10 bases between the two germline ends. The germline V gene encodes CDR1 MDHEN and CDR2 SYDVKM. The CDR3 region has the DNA TGTGCCAGCACTGACAGTAGCTCCTACGAGCAGTACTTC. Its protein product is CASTDSSSYEQYF.

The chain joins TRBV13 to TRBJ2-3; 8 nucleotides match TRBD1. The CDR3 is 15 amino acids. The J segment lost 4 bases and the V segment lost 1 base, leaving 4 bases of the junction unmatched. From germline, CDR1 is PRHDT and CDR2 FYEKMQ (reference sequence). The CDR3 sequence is CASSLEDRVPDTQYF. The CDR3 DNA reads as TGTGCCAGCAGCTTAGAGGACAGGGTCCCAGATACGCAGTATTTT.

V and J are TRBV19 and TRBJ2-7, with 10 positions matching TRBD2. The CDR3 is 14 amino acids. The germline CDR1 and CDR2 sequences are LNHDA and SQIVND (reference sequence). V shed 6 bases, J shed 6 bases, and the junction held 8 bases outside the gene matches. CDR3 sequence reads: CASSQTSGAGEQYF. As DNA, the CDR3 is TGTGCCAGTAGCCAAACTAGCGGGGCGGGCGAGCAGTACTTC.

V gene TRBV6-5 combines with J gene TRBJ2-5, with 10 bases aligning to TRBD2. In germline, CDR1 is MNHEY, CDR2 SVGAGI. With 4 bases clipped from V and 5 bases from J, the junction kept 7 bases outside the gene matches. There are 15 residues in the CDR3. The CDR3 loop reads CASSSPGLAIETQYF. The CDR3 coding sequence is TGTGCCAGCAGTTCCCCGGGACTAGCGATCGAGACCCAGTACTTC.

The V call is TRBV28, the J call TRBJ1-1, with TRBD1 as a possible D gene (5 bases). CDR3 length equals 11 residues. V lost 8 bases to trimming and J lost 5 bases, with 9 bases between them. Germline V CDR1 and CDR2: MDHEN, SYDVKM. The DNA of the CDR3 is TGTGCCAGCTCAGGGTGGACTGAAGCTTTCTTT. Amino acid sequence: CASSGWTEAFF.

This CDR3 is CASSLLTGETQPQHF. In DNA, the CDR3 is TGTGCCAGCAGTTTACTTACAGGGGAGACTCAGCCCCAGCATTTT. The chain carries TRBV28 and TRBJ1-5, with 7 nucleotides matching TRBD1. This CDR3 comprises 15 residues. Germline CDR1 is MDHEN and CDR2 is SYDVKM. With V trimmed by 2 bases and J by 6 bases, 7 bases remained unmatched. Full variable domain (rest looked up from reference TRBV28 and TRBJ1-5): DVKVTQSSRYLVKRTGEKVFLECVQDMDHENMFWYRQDPGLGLRLIYFSYDVKMKEKGDIPEGYSVSREKKERFSLILESASTNQTSMYLCASSLLTGETQPQHFGDGTRLSIL.

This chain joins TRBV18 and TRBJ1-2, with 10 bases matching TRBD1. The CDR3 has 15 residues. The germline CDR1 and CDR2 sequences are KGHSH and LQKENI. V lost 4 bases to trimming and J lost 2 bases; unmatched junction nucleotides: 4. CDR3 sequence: CASSRPGQGNYGYTF. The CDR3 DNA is TGTGCCAGCTCACGTCCGGGACAGGGGAACTATGGCTACACCTTC.

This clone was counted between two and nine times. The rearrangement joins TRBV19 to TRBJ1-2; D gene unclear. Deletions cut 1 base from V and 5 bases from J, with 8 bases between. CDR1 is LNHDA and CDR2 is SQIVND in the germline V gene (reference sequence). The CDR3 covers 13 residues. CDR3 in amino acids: CASSIGQIYGYTF. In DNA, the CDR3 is TGTGCCAGTAGTATAGGCCAGATATATGGCTACACCTTC. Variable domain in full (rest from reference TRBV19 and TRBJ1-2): DGGITQSPKYLFRKEGQNVTLSCEQNLNHDAMYWYRQDPGQGLRLIYYSQIVNDFQKGDIAEGYSVSREKKESFPLTVTSAQKNPTAFYLCASSIGQIYGYTFGSGTRLTVV.

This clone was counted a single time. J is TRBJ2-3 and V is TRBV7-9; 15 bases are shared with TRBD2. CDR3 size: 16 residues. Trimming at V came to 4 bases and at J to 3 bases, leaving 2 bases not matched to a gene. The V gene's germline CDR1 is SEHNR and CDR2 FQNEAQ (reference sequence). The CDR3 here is CASSSGLAGGTDTQYF. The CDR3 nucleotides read TGTGCCAGCAGCTCCGGACTAGCGGGGGGGACAGATACGCAGTATTTT.

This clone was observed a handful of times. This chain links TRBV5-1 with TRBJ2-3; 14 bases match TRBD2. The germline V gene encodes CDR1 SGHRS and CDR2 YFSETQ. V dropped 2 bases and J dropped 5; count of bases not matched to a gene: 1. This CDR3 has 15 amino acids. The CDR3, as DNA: TGCGCCAGCAGCTTCGGGACTAGCGGGGGAGATACGCAGTATTTT. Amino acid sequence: CASSFGTSGGDTQYF.

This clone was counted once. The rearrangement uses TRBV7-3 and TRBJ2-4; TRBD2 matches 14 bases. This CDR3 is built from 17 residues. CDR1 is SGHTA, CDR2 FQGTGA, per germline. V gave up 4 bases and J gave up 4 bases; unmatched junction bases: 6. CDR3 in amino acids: CASSSGLAGAEKNIQYF. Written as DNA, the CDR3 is TGTGCCAGCAGCTCGGGACTAGCGGGAGCCGAAAAAAACATTCAGTACTTC.

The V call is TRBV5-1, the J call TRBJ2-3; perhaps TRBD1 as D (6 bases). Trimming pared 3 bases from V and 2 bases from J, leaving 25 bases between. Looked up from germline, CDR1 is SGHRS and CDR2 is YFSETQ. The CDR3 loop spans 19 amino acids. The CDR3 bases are TGCGCCAGCAGCTCACGACGGGACAAAGTAACTGGTTCCACAGATACGCAGTATTTT. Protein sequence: CASSSRRDKVTGSTDTQYF.

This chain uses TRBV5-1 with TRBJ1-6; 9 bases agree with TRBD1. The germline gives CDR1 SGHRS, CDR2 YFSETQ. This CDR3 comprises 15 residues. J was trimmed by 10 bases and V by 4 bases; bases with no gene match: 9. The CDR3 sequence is CASSPGTGISSPLHF. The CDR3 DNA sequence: TGCGCCAGCAGCCCGGGGACAGGGATAAGCTCACCCCTCCACTTT. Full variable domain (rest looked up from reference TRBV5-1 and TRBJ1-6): KAGVTQTPRYLIKTRGQQVTLSCSPISGHRSVSWYQQTPGQGLQFLFEYFSETQRNKGNFPGRFSGRQFSNSRSEMNVSTLELGDSALYLCASSPGTGISSPLHFGNGTRLTVT.

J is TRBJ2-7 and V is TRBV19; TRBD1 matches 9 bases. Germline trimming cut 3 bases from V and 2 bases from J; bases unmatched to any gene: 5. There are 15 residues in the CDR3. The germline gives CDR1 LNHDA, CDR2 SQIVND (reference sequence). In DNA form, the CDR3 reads TGTGCCAGTAGTATGATGGGACAGGGACCCTACGAGCAGTACTTC. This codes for CASSMMGQGPYEQYF.

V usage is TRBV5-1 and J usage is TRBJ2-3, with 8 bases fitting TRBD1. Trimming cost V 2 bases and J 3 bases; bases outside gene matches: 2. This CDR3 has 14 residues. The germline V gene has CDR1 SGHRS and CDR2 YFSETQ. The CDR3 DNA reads TGCGCCAGCAGCTTTCAGGGGGCGACAGATACGCAGTATTTT. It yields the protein CASSFQGATDTQYF.

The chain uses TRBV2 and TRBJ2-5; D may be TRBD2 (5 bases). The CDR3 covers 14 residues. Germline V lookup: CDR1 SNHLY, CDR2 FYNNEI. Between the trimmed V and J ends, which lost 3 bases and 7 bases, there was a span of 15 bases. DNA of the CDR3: TGTGCCAGCAGTGAGGCCGGGGTAGTAGGGACCCAGTACTTC. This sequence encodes CASSEAGVVGTQYF.